The present T cell receptor beta chain was sequenced within a study of T cell clusters in autoimmune cytopenias. Overall study results and limits: No experiment has yet validated the function of the T cell clusters defined in silico. TRB repertoire shifts in secondary cytopenia and chronic lymphocytic leukemia mostly reflected lymphoma, not autoimmunity. Exclusive TRB clusters were around 2.9-fold more numerous in healthy donors than in active autoimmune hepatitis. Clustering suggested that physiological T cell clusters were missing in primary autoimmune cytopenia patients.

Approximately 40,000 genome equivalents of blood DNA were amplified for TRB. TRB was amplified by touch-down multiplex PCR, primer pools A and B combined. Using the multiplex PCR reads, TCRdb records one entry per CDR3 protein without DNA. The listing contains some 7,000 distinct CDR3 sequences. The germline CDR1 and CDR2 sequences are SGHAT and FQNNGV. This CDR3 is 15 amino acids long. Points on this clonotype: Its antigen is still unknown.

This TCR was sampled from a human donor with an autoimmune cytopenia or autoimmune hepatitis (not recorded which). The chain joins TRBV11-2 to TRBJ1-5; the TCRdb call, TRBD1, lacks DNA for checking. Sequencing input: peripheral blood. The CDR3 loop reads CASSPLGGGNQPQHF.